This T cell receptor beta chain was sequenced in a study of shared clonotypes between healthy human individuals. Overall study results and limits: When compared with the clonotypes that were shared by all four sorted-subset donors, the non-shared clonotypes turned out to have lower generation probabilities.

It was into CD45RA+ naive and CD45RA-negative memory subsets that the CD4+ cells were split. Comments on this clone: Its antigen remains unidentified.

Original analysis: Filtering differed because ImmunoSEQ produced junction-only sequences that carried no quality scores. Clones were read by immunoSEQ multiplex PCR, and TCRdb kept only the in-frame ones, dropping some. V, J and clone size are those of that table, while D and trimming were read from the DNA. The sample records some 2 million clones, 95% being singletons. Material: naive CD4+ T cells sorted from blood. The subset here: CD45RA+ positively selected. The TCR originated in a young man in good health.

In DNA, the CDR3 is TGTGCCAGCAGCTTAAACAACTGGGAGCAGTACTTC. It encodes CASSLNNWEQYF. The chain has TRBV5-6 and TRBJ2-7, with D unresolved. In germline, CDR1 is SGHDT, CDR2 YYEEEE. The CDR3 runs to 12 residues. The V gene lost 2 bases and the J gene lost 7 bases, with 10 bases spanning the gap.